The entry below gives a single T cell receptor (beta chain) sequence along with its context. CDR3 length equals 16 residues. Germline V gene sequence: CDR1 MNHEY, CDR2 SMNVEV (reference sequence). V was clipped by 2 bases and J by 0 bases, with 10 bases between them. Produced via immunoSEQ multiplex PCR; TCRdb's table is partial and in-frame only. Among some 200,000 clones listed, about 78% were seen once. The data are from a study of blood T cell repertoires in COVID-19. The TCR was taken from a woman in her seventies with acute or convalescent COVID-19. The genes are TRBV27 and TRBJ1-4; no clear D gene. Sequencing input: peripheral blood. The CDR3 is CASSLAPQATNEKLFF. The DNA for the CDR3 is TGTGCCAGCAGTTTAGCCCCCCAGGCAACTAATGAAAAACTGTTTTTT. Combining the CDR3 with reference TRBV27 and TRBJ1-4 gives the whole variable domain EAQVTQNPRYLITVTGKKLTVTCSQNMNHEYMSWYRQDPGLGLRQIYYSMNVEVTDKGDVPEGYKVSRKEKRNFPLILESPSPNQTSLYFCASSLAPQATNEKLFFGSGTQLSVL.